These 14 T cell receptor beta chains share one sample of origin, sequenced in a study of blood T cell repertoires in COVID-19. Repertoires were generated with immunoSEQ multiplex PCR, while TCRdb's copy carries only in-frame clones and drops some. This sample has about 27,000 clones, with about 83% found just once. The material sequenced was peripheral blood. Every receptor here comes from a man between 70 and 80 years old with active COVID-19.

The chain employs TRBV30 and TRBJ1-5; 7 positions match TRBD1. This CDR3 spans 13 amino acids. V was pared by 4 bases and J by 2 bases, with 2 bases of the junction left unmatched. Germline V CDR1 and CDR2: GTSNPN, SVGIG (reference sequence). CDR3 in DNA: TGTGCCTGGAACAGGGGCGGCAATCAGCCCCAGCATTTT. Translated: CAWNRGGNQPQHF.

Turning to this clone: This sample includes further DNA sequences coding for the same CDR3. The chain has TRBV2 and TRBJ2-1, with TRBD2 identical over 8 bases. V gave up 4 bases and J gave up 3 bases; unmatched junction bases: 2. Germline loops: CDR1 SNHLY, CDR2 FYNNEI. This CDR3 spans 14 amino acids. The CDR3 sequence is CASSVLAGYNEQFF. The CDR3 DNA reads TGTGCCAGCAGTGTCCTAGCGGGCTACAATGAGCAGTTCTTC.

The chain combines TRBV12-1 with TRBJ1-1; the table's D call TRBD1 went unverified against the DNA. TRBV12-1 represents a pseudogene. CDR3 length: 13 amino acids. CDR3 nucleotides: TGTGCCAGCAGCTACGGACAGCACACTGAAGCTTTCTTT. Translation: CASSYGQHTEAFF.

This clone was counted once. The rearrangement links TRBV6-5 to TRBJ2-2; D is possibly TRBD1 (5 bases). V was shortened by 2 bases and J by 8 bases, with 9 bases between the two germline ends. Germline CDR1 MNHEY, CDR2 SVGAGI. The CDR3 has 13 amino acids. The CDR3 reads CASSYGAGGELFF. CDR3 coding DNA: TGTGCCAGCAGTTACGGGGCAGGAGGGGAGCTGTTTTTT.

This chain links TRBV3-1 (or the pseudogene TRBV3-2) with TRBJ2-2, with 8 bases matching TRBD2. The V gene end was trimmed by 4 bases and the J gene end by 4 bases; junction bases not matched to a gene: 8. Per the germline V gene, CDR1 is LGHDT and CDR2 is YNNKEL (reference sequence). The CDR3 sequence is 16 residues long. CDR3 sequence reads: CASSPPGLGGTGELFF. The DNA of the CDR3 is TGTGCCAGCAGCCCTCCGGGACTAGGAGGCACCGGGGAGCTGTTTTTT.

The chain joins TRBV2 to TRBJ2-1, with 7 nucleotides matching TRBD1. Per germline, CDR1 SNHLY and CDR2 FYNNEI. CDR3 length: 16 residues. Trimming removed 0 bases from V and 6 bases from J; junction bases left unmatched: 8. DNA of the CDR3: TGTGCCAGCAGTGAAGCCGGGCAGGGGGATCGCAATGAGCAGTTCTTC. This gives the protein CASSEAGQGDRNEQFF.

The rearrangement links TRBV5-8 to TRBJ2-2; weak D call: TRBD1 (5 bases). CDR1 is SGHTS and CDR2 is YDEGEE in the germline V gene. This CDR3 has 13 residues. Trimming removed 6 bases from V and 5 bases from J, with 11 bases in between. CDR3 nucleotide sequence: TGTGCCAGCAAGCGAAGGGGAACCGGGGAGCTGTTTTTT. Translated: CASKRRGTGELFF.

This rearrangement joins TRBV30 to TRBJ1-5, with 7 bases identical to TRBD1. Trimming at V came to 1 base and at J to 3 bases, leaving 6 bases not matched to a gene. The CDR3 has 15 residues. Germline V gene lookup returns CDR1 GTSNPN and CDR2 SVGIG (reference sequence). CDR3 nucleotide sequence: TGTGCCTGGAGTGAAAAGGGACAGTTCAATCAGCCCCAGCATTTT. This translates into CAWSEKGQFNQPQHF.

The chain has TRBV14 and TRBJ1-3, with 9 bases matching TRBD1. The ends lost 4 bases at V and 0 bases at J; junction bases unmatched: 7. The CDR3 contains 17 residues. The germline CDR1 and CDR2 sequences are SGHDN and FVKESK. Written as DNA, the CDR3 is TGTGCCAGCAGCCCGAGACAGGGGGAGAGCTCTGGAAACACCATATATTTT. Amino acid sequence: CASSPRQGESSGNTIYF.

V gene TRBV6-1 combines with J gene TRBJ2-7; D may be TRBD2 (5 bases). This CDR3 is built from 17 residues. Germline assignment: CDR1 MNHNS and CDR2 SASEGT. The V and J ends lost 4 bases and 2 bases respectively, with 21 bases between them. The CDR3 region is CASSAIQSPPGAYEQYF. The DNA for the CDR3 is TGTGCCAGCAGTGCGATTCAGTCGCCTCCCGGGGCCTACGAGCAGTACTTC.

The chain links TRBV11-2 to TRBJ1-1; D might be TRBD1 (5 bases). Germline V lookup: CDR1 SGHAT, CDR2 FQNNGV. CDR3 length: 15 residues. The V gene lost 2 bases and the J gene lost 5 bases, with 15 bases spanning the gap. The CDR3 region has the DNA TGTGCCAGCAGCTTAACTATAGGGGTTGGAACTGAAGCTTTCTTT. This sequence encodes CASSLTIGVGTEAFF.

The chain joins TRBV28 to TRBJ2-1; the D is unclear. The V and J ends lost 3 bases and 8 bases respectively, with 5 bases between them. This CDR3 is built from 11 residues. Per germline, CDR1 MDHEN and CDR2 SYDVKM. CDR3 protein: CASSFPDEQFF. As DNA, the CDR3 is TGTGCCAGCAGTTTTCCCGATGAGCAGTTCTTC.

The CDR3 spells CASSLSGTTQYF. CDR3 DNA: TGCGCCAGCAGCCTAAGCGGGACGACCCAGTACTTC. The chain employs TRBV4-1 and TRBJ2-5, with 7 bases lining up with TRBD2. CDR3 length equals 12 residues. Germline V gene data show CDR1 as MGHRA and CDR2 as YSYEKL. V shed 4 bases and J 7 bases; nucleotides not matched to a gene: 3.

The table lists this clone with a count of one. The J gene is TRBJ2-5, the V gene TRBV18; D not certain. The germline V gene has CDR1 KGHSH and CDR2 LQKENI. CDR3 length equals 12 residues. The V gene lost 0 bases and the J gene lost 4 bases, with 3 bases spanning the gap. CDR3 sequence: CASSPPAETQYF. CDR3 nucleotide sequence: TGTGCCAGCTCACCACCGGCAGAGACCCAGTACTTC.